Following are 27 T cell receptor beta chains from one sample sequenced in a study of human T cells and chemical hapten exposure. Each CDR3 protein is one row after TCRdb ran MiXCR on the RACE reads. The table records 130,000 or so distinct CDR3 sequences, approximately 11% of them present only once. Indicated time point: patch test 3, about 24 weeks after DPC sensitization. Stated treatment: therapeutic diphenylcyclopropenone sensitization with weekly scalp DPC. Sequencing used whole blood, obtained in connection with sensitization to the hapten diphenylcyclopropenone (DPC). These receptors were obtained from a woman between 45 and 60 years old with alopecia areata. Some clones in this sample may be carry-over from other donors' samples.

This clonotype came up many times. The CDR3 sequence: CASTVGSWDRGAEAFF. The CDR3 region has the DNA TGTGCCAGCACCGTGGGTTCTTGGGACAGGGGCGCTGAAGCTTTCTTT. V gene TRBV12-3 or TRBV12-4 combines with J gene TRBJ1-1, with TRBD1 matching over 10 bases. V trimming: 7 bases; J trimming: 6 bases; junction bases outside the gene matches: 14. The CDR3 is made up of 16 amino acids.

The V and J genes are TRBV10-2 and TRBJ2-3, with D hard to call. V lost 6 bases to trimming and J lost 4 bases, with 11 bases between them. CDR1 WSHSY and CDR2 SAAADI come from the germline V gene. The CDR3 length is 13 residues. Written as DNA, the CDR3 is TGCGCCAGCAGGGGCGCGGCTTCAGATACGCAGTATTTT. This translates into CASRGAASDTQYF.

This clonotype has just a few counts. The CDR3 reads CASSEYPGGNQPQHF. The CDR3 DNA reads as TGTGCCAGCAGTGAATACCCTGGAGGCAATCAGCCCCAGCATTTT. V is TRBV6-1 and J is TRBJ1-5; D is ambiguous. Germline V gene data show CDR1 as MNHNS and CDR2 as SASEGT. V lost 2 bases and J lost 2, with 10 bases in between. This CDR3 contains 15 residues.

This clonotype has more than one count but fewer than ten. The chain couples TRBV29-1 to TRBJ2-2, with TRBD1 matching 10 bases. Germline V gene sequence: CDR1 SQVTM, CDR2 ANQGSEA. The CDR3 is 13 residues long. J gave up 4 bases and V 6 bases, and 2 bases lay outside the gene matches. The CDR3: CSVGQGTTGELFF. CDR3 bases: TGCAGCGTGGGACAGGGGACCACCGGGGAGCTGTTTTTT.

This clonotype was counted at least ten times. V is TRBV6-6 and J is TRBJ2-7; D is unresolved. Per germline, CDR1 MNHNY and CDR2 SVGAGI (reference sequence). V lost 5 bases and J 0 bases, leaving 11 bases between the germline ends. The CDR3 spans 14 residues. The CDR3 bases are TGTGCCAGCAGTATCCGAGGAAGCTCCTACGAGCAGTACTTC. The encoded protein is CASSIRGSSYEQYF.

This clonotype appeared a few times. This chain connects TRBV4-3 to TRBJ2-1; 11 nucleotides agree with TRBD2. The V gene's germline CDR1 is LGHNA and CDR2 YSLEER. Trimming removed 4 bases from V and 8 bases from J; junction bases left unmatched: 7. CDR3 length: 15 amino acids. The CDR3 DNA sequence: TGCGCCAGCAGCCTAGTAGCGGGAGGGCCTGATGAGCAGTTCTTC. Translated, it gives CASSLVAGGPDEQFF.

This clonotype turned up a few times. The V gene is TRBV20-1, the J gene TRBJ1-2; D not resolved. The germline V gene has CDR1 DFQATT and CDR2 SNEGSKA (reference sequence). Trimming left V 2 bases short and J 1 base short, with 5 bases between. The CDR3 loop spans 12 amino acids. CDR3 coding DNA: TGCAGTGCTAGAACAGTTAACTATGGCTACACCTTC. This gives the protein CSARTVNYGYTF.

A few counts support this clonotype. The rearrangement joins TRBV18 to TRBJ2-7; a weak D match, TRBD2 (6 bases). Looked up from germline, CDR1 is KGHSH and CDR2 is LQKENI. The CDR3 is made up of 16 amino acids. Trimming cost V 3 bases and J 3 bases, with 18 bases left between them. This CDR3 is CASSPLDWEADYEQYF. The DNA of the CDR3 is TGTGCCAGCTCACCTTTAGACTGGGAGGCGGACTACGAGCAGTACTTC.

The chain carries TRBV6-5 and TRBJ1-1; 8 nucleotides match TRBD1. Germline-derived CDR1 and CDR2 are MNHEY and SVGAGI. V was pared by 6 bases and J by 6 bases, with 6 bases of the junction left unmatched. The CDR3 consists of 13 residues. The chain's CDR3 is CASRVNRGAEAFF. The DNA of the CDR3 is TGTGCCAGCAGGGTGAACAGGGGGGCTGAAGCTTTCTTT.

This clonotype was detected only a few times. The V call is TRBV28, the J call TRBJ2-5; TRBD2 matches at 7 bases. The CDR3 is made up of 15 amino acids. CDR1 MDHEN and CDR2 SYDVKM come from the germline V gene. The V gene end was trimmed by 5 bases and the J gene end by 2 bases; junction bases not matched to a gene: 8. The CDR3 is CASSPRGGGQETQYF. DNA of the CDR3: TGTGCCAGCAGTCCCCGCGGGGGAGGTCAAGAGACCCAGTACTTC.

This clonotype was counted between two and nine times. The chain is built from TRBV9 and TRBJ2-7, with 7 bases aligning to TRBD1. This CDR3 has 12 residues. Germline values: CDR1 SGDLS, CDR2 YYNGEE. V dropped 3 bases and J dropped 5; count of bases not matched to a gene: 2. The CDR3, as DNA: TGTGCCAGCAGCGGGGGGACAGACGAGCAGTACTTC. It is translated as CASSGGTDEQYF.

This clonotype turned up a few times. The chain has TRBV2 and TRBJ1-5; D uncertain. The CDR3 is 14 residues long. CDR1 is SNHLY, CDR2 FYNNEI, per germline. V was shortened by 3 bases and J by 2 bases, with 8 bases between the two germline ends. The CDR3 loop is CASSDPRGNQPQHF. The DNA of the CDR3 is TGTGCCAGCAGTGACCCGAGGGGCAATCAGCCCCAGCATTTT.

CDR3 loop: CSVAQGVDQPQHF. The CDR3 DNA sequence: TGCAGCGTTGCACAGGGTGTGGACCAGCCCCAGCATTTT. V usage is TRBV29-1 and J usage is TRBJ1-5; TRBD1 is a possible D gene (6 bases). Germline-derived CDR1 and CDR2 are SQVTM and ANQGSEA. V lost 4 bases and J lost 7, with 14 bases in between. This CDR3 is 13 amino acids long.

This clonotype occurred many times. CDR3 nucleotide sequence: TGCAGTGCTGGGGGACAGGCTAACTATGGCTACACCTTC. Translation gives CSAGGQANYGYTF. This chain joins TRBV20-1 and TRBJ1-2; 8 bases line up with TRBD1. V lost 5 bases, J lost 0 bases, and 2 bases stayed unmatched. The germline V gene has CDR1 DFQATT and CDR2 SNEGSKA (reference sequence). This CDR3 comprises 13 residues.

This clonotype was seen a few times. The chain carries TRBV6-5 and TRBJ1-6, with TRBD1 as a possible D gene (6 bases). The V gene's germline CDR1 is MNHEY and CDR2 SVGAGI. V was cut by 6 bases and J by 7 bases, with 13 bases left in between. The CDR3 loop spans 14 amino acids. The CDR3 protein is CASSGQIFNSPLHF. The CDR3 DNA reads TGTGCCAGCAGCGGACAGATTTTCAATTCACCCCTCCACTTT.

This clonotype was picked up many times. The V and J genes are TRBV7-2 and TRBJ2-5; D remains ambiguous. Germline V gene sequence: CDR1 SGHTA, CDR2 FQGNSA. V was pared by 1 base and J by 1 base, with 10 bases between. There are 15 residues in the CDR3. CDR3 nucleotides: TGTGCCAGCAGCTTAGTTGCGCGGATCCAAGAGACCCAGTACTTC. Translating it yields CASSLVARIQETQYF.

This clonotype was counted at least ten times. The chain has TRBV12-3 or TRBV12-4 and TRBJ2-1; 9 nucleotides align to TRBD2. CDR3 length: 17 amino acids. The ends lost 6 bases at V and 1 base at J; junction bases unmatched: 10. Here the CDR3 reads CASSSRGAGGSYNEQFF. DNA for the CDR3: TGTGCCAGCAGCTCCCGGGGGGCGGGAGGGTCCTACAATGAGCAGTTCTTC.

The genes are TRBV18 and TRBJ1-5; 7 bases align to TRBD1. After removal of 3 bases from V and 5 bases from J, the junction contained 7 bases not matched to a gene. The CDR3 contains 15 residues. CDR1 KGHSH and CDR2 LQKENI come from the germline V gene. DNA of the CDR3: TGTGCCAGCTCACCTTATGGAGGGGGCGATCAGCCCCAGCATTTT. Encoded protein: CASSPYGGGDQPQHF.

The genes are TRBV3-1 and TRBJ1-6; 10 bases align to TRBD1. Germline V gives CDR1 LGHDT, CDR2 YNNKEL (reference sequence). This CDR3 spans 14 amino acids. J was trimmed by 13 bases and V by 4 bases; bases with no gene match: 7. CDR3 sequence (DNA): TGTGCCAGCAGCCCCTGGACAGGGGGTTTCCCCCTCCACTTT. This encodes CASSPWTGGFPLHF.

The gene calls are TRBV27 and TRBJ2-3; D is ambiguous. CDR1 is MNHEY and CDR2 is SMNVEV in the germline V gene (reference sequence). This CDR3 comprises 11 residues. Between the trimmed V and J ends, which lost 7 bases and 7 bases, there was a span of 9 bases. The CDR3 DNA reads TGTGCCAGCACCAGCGAGCATACGCAGTATTTT. Translating it yields CASTSEHTQYF.

The chain couples TRBV29-1 to TRBJ2-7; D gene ambiguous. V lost 4 bases to trimming and J lost 3 bases, with 16 bases between them. Germline CDR1 SQVTM, CDR2 ANQGSEA. The CDR3 has 14 residues. The CDR3: CSVASSTDFYEQYF. The CDR3 nucleotides are TGCAGCGTTGCCAGCAGTACCGACTTCTACGAGCAGTACTTC.

The chain employs TRBV15 and TRBJ2-6; 7 positions agree with TRBD1. Germline-derived CDR1 and CDR2 are LNHNV and YYDKDF (reference sequence). The V segment lost 2 bases and the J segment 4 bases; nucleotides outside the gene matches: 8. The CDR3 extends over 17 amino acids. CDR3 DNA sequence: TGTGCCACCAGCAGACATTTACAGGGGTCCGGGGCCAACGTCCTGACTTTC. This encodes CATSRHLQGSGANVLTF.

The chain has TRBV27 and TRBJ1-5, with a tentative D call TRBD1 (6 bases). Germline-derived CDR1 and CDR2 are MNHEY and SMNVEV (reference sequence). CDR3 length: 13 residues. With 6 bases removed from V and 7 bases from J, the gap between germline ends came to 13 bases. The CDR3 DNA reads as TGTGCCAGCAGCAGCACAGGGATCCAGCCCCAGCATTTT. It encodes CASSSTGIQPQHF.

This chain uses TRBV25-1 with TRBJ2-7, with D tentatively TRBD1 (5 bases). The V and J ends lost 5 bases and 1 base respectively, with 12 bases between them. This CDR3 has 14 residues. Germline lookup yields CDR1 MGHDK and CDR2 SYGVNS. The DNA for the CDR3 is TGTGCCAGCAGTCCTCAGGGCAGTTCCTACGAGCAGTACTTC. Protein product: CASSPQGSSYEQYF.

To note about this clonotype: A much larger clone differs by one base, so this may be a read error. V usage is TRBV7-9 and J usage is TRBJ2-1; a possible D gene is TRBD2 (6 bases). The CDR3 loop spans 11 amino acids. Germline V gene lookup returns CDR1 SEHNR and CDR2 FQNEAQ (reference sequence). The V end lost 4 bases, the J end lost 8 bases, and 6 bases lay between the germline ends. The CDR3 sequence is CASSWGDEQFF. For the CDR3, the DNA is TGTGCCAGCAGCTGGGGGGATGAGCAGTTCTTC.

This clonotype has a handful of counts. The DNA for the CDR3 is TGTGCCAGCAGTCAGGGCGGGGGCGCAGATACGCAGTATTTT. This sequence encodes CASSQGGGADTQYF. The chain recombines TRBV28 with TRBJ2-3; tentative D call: TRBD2 (7 bases). The germline V gene encodes CDR1 MDHEN and CDR2 SYDVKM. With 5 bases removed from V and 4 bases from J, the gap between germline ends came to 13 bases. The CDR3 loop spans 14 amino acids.

The chain has TRBV6-5 and TRBJ1-5, with a weak D call TRBD1 (5 bases). V was clipped by 0 bases and J by 4 bases, with 7 bases between them. The CDR3 is 14 amino acids. Germline CDR1 MNHEY, CDR2 SVGAGI. CDR3 amino acids: CASSYSGRNQPQHF. The DNA of the CDR3 is TGTGCCAGCAGTTACTCGGGACGGAATCAGCCCCAGCATTTT.